A single sample gave rise to the 16 T cell receptor beta chains below, sequenced in a study of graft-versus-host responses after intestinal transplantation. Sequencing used immunoSEQ multiplex PCR; TCRdb keeps in-frame clones, though not all of them. The sample has some 87,000 clones; roughly 93% are singletons. Antigen specificity for these receptors is unknown. The sequences come from unstimulated CD8+ T cells sorted from spleen or lymph node cells, collected before transplant. The receptor source for this set is a human donor who was the organ donor for an intestinal transplant.

The genes are TRBV11-2 and TRBJ1-1, with no clear D. Deletions cut 1 base from V and 6 bases from J, with 9 bases between. Germline assignment: CDR1 SGHAT and CDR2 FQNNGV. The CDR3 length is 13 residues. The CDR3 DNA follows: TGTGCCAGCAGCTTAGTTCCAGTCCCTGAAGCTTTCTTT. This codes for CASSLVPVPEAFF. Full variable domain (outside the CDR3, taken from reference TRBV11-2 and TRBJ1-1): EAGVAQSPRYKIIEKRQSVAFWCNPISGHATLYWYQQILGQGPKLLIQFQNNGVVDDSQLPKDRFSAERLKGVDSTLKIQPAKLEDSAVYLCASSLVPVPEAFFGQGTRLTVV.

This sequence joins TRBV5-5 and TRBJ2-1; D possibly corresponds to TRBD1 (6 bases). V was cut by 6 bases and J by 10 bases, with 20 bases left in between. In germline, CDR1 is SGHKS, CDR2 YYEKEE (reference sequence). This CDR3 spans 14 amino acids. CDR3 protein: CASTPDSLPWEQFF. The CDR3 DNA is TGTGCCAGCACTCCGGACAGCCTCCCGTGGGAGCAGTTCTTC.

As DNA, the CDR3 is TGTGCCAGTAGTATAACAGGGACCTACGAGCAGTACTTC. Translating it yields CASSITGTYEQYF. This chain uses TRBV19 with TRBJ2-7, with D possibly being TRBD1 (6 bases). V was shortened by 2 bases and J by 2 bases, with 7 bases between the two germline ends. This CDR3 contains 13 residues. Germline V gene lookup returns CDR1 LNHDA and CDR2 SQIVND (reference sequence). Drawing the rest from reference TRBV19 and TRBJ2-7, the complete variable domain is DGGITQSPKYLFRKEGQNVTLSCEQNLNHDAMYWYRQDPGQGLRLIYYSQIVNDFQKGDIAEGYSVSREKKESFPLTVTSAQKNPTAFYLCASSITGTYEQYFGPGTRLTVT.

In DNA, the CDR3 is TGTGCCAGCTCACCGCACAGGGGGAAGTTGAAAAATCAGCCCCAGCATTTT. Translation: CASSPHRGKLKNQPQHF. The V and J genes are TRBV18 and TRBJ1-5; 8 bases align to TRBD1. The CDR3 consists of 17 residues. CDR1 and CDR2 (germline): KGHSH, LQKENI. Trimming cost V 3 bases and J 4 bases; bases outside gene matches: 11.

V gene TRBV11-2 combines with J gene TRBJ1-4; D gene uncertain. The CDR3 consists of 15 residues. V lost 7 bases, J lost 8 bases, and 20 bases lay in between. CDR1 and CDR2 from the germline V gene are SGHAT and FQNNGV. The CDR3 nucleotides are TGTGCCAGCACGGGAGGGAATATAATCGACGAAAAACTGTTTTTT. This gives the protein CASTGGNIIDEKLFF.

The CDR3 region has the DNA TGTGCCAGCAGCCGGACTAGCGGGGGTTACAATGAGCAGTTCTTC. Its protein is CASSRTSGGYNEQFF. The chain is built from TRBV11-2 and TRBJ2-1; 13 nucleotides match TRBD2. The CDR3 has 15 residues. V lost 5 bases to trimming and J lost 4 bases; unmatched junction nucleotides: 2. Germline V lookup: CDR1 SGHAT, CDR2 FQNNGV. The full variable domain, its missing parts supplied by reference TRBV11-2 and TRBJ2-1, is EAGVAQSPRYKIIEKRQSVAFWCNPISGHATLYWYQQILGQGPKLLIQFQNNGVVDDSQLPKDRFSAERLKGVDSTLKIQPAKLEDSAVYLCASSRTSGGYNEQFFGPGTRLTVL.

This chain uses TRBV27 with TRBJ2-1, with 8 positions matching TRBD1. This CDR3 spans 15 amino acids. Looked up from germline, CDR1 is MNHEY and CDR2 is SMNVEV (reference sequence). The ends lost 6 bases at V and 4 bases at J; junction bases unmatched: 8. DNA of the CDR3: TGTGCCAGCAGGTCCGGGACAGGAAGATACAATGAGCAGTTCTTC. It is translated as CASRSGTGRYNEQFF.

This chain connects TRBV27 to TRBJ2-2; TRBD2 is a possible D gene (5 bases). V was cut by 3 bases and J by 5 bases, with 7 bases left in between. Germline CDR1 reads MNHEY; CDR2 reads SMNVEV (reference sequence). The CDR3 sequence is 13 residues long. The CDR3 loop reads CASSLGATGELFF. In nucleotides, the CDR3 is TGTGCCAGCAGTTTGGGAGCGACCGGGGAGCTGTTTTTT.

The chain couples TRBV10-2 to TRBJ2-1; D gene ambiguous. V lost 6 bases, J lost 5 bases, and 14 bases lay in between. CDR3 length equals 14 residues. Per germline, CDR1 WSHSY and CDR2 SAAADI. CDR3 in DNA: TGCGCCAGCAGCGCTCCTTCCAGCGACAATGAGCAGTTCTTC. Translation: CASSAPSSDNEQFF.

CDR3 sequence (DNA): TGTGCCAGTAGGCTAGCGGGAGGGTGGGGCACAGATACGCAGTATTTT. Translation gives CASRLAGGWGTDTQYF. The chain combines TRBV19 with TRBJ2-3; 12 bases are a match to TRBD2. Germline V gene sequence: CDR1 LNHDA, CDR2 SQIVND (reference sequence). The CDR3 is made up of 16 amino acids. V shed 6 bases and J 1 base; nucleotides not matched to a gene: 5.

V usage is TRBV19 and J usage is TRBJ2-7; a weak D match, TRBD1 (6 bases). The V and J ends lost 2 bases and 4 bases respectively, with 12 bases between them. The germline V gene encodes CDR1 LNHDA and CDR2 SQIVND (reference sequence). The CDR3 has 14 amino acids. The CDR3: CASSIFRGQYEQYF. In DNA, the CDR3 is TGTGCCAGTAGTATATTTCGAGGACAGTACGAGCAGTACTTC.

This sequence joins TRBV28 and TRBJ2-1; TRBD2 matches at 13 bases. Germline V CDR1 and CDR2: MDHEN, SYDVKM. V lost 4 bases and J lost 7; bases outside the gene matches: 10. The CDR3 totals 17 residues. The CDR3 nucleotides read TGTGCCAGCAGTTCGCCCCAACTAGCGGGAGGGCCTAATGAGCAGTTCTTC. Translated: CASSSPQLAGGPNEQFF.

The chain has TRBV19 and TRBJ2-7; the D is unclear. V gave up 4 bases and J gave up 4 bases, with 11 bases separating them. Looked up from germline, CDR1 is LNHDA and CDR2 is SQIVND (reference sequence). CDR3 size: 13 residues. The CDR3 sequence: CASSSPGPYEQYF. The DNA for the CDR3 is TGTGCCAGTAGTAGTCCAGGCCCATACGAGCAGTACTTC.

The V gene is TRBV5-4, the J gene TRBJ2-3, with 7 bases fitting TRBD2. Per germline, CDR1 SGHNT and CDR2 YYREEE (reference sequence). There are 16 residues in the CDR3. V lost 3 bases and J lost 0; bases outside the gene matches: 7. CDR3 protein: CASSSMPGLSTDTQYF. Here the CDR3 DNA reads TGTGCCAGCAGCTCCATGCCGGGACTAAGCACAGATACGCAGTATTTT.

This sequence joins TRBV5-1 and TRBJ1-1; the D gene is possibly TRBD1 (6 bases). V was trimmed by 1 base and J by 3 bases, leaving 13 bases between them. The CDR3 is 15 residues long. Germline lookup yields CDR1 SGHRS and CDR2 YFSETQ. CDR3 in DNA: TGCGCCAGCAGCTTGATCACCGGGGGGCACACTGAAGCTTTCTTT. It translates to CASSLITGGHTEAFF.

The V gene is TRBV5-4, the J gene TRBJ1-5, with 9 nucleotides matching TRBD1. This CDR3 spans 15 amino acids. V lost 4 bases, J lost 5 bases, and 7 bases stayed unmatched. Germline V gene lookup returns CDR1 SGHNT and CDR2 YYREEE (reference sequence). The CDR3, as DNA: TGTGCCAGCAGCCCGGACAGGGGTGAGGATCAGCCCCAGCATTTT. Amino acid sequence: CASSPDRGEDQPQHF.